This T cell receptor (beta chain) originates from a study of T-cell memory formation after mild COVID-19. Broader study findings: CD4/CD8 balance characterized clones contracting day 15 to 85, and CD4+ skew characterized later expanders. Pre-infection memory showed some responding clones, and this suggested that cross-reactive memory joined.

5'RACE primed at constant segments yielded TCR alpha and TCR beta cDNA libraries bearing sample barcodes and UMIs. TCRdb used MiXCR to reprocess the 5' RACE reads, holding one entry per CDR3 protein. The profile shows more than 25,000 distinct CDR3 sequences, about 16% of them singletons. CDR1 and CDR2 (germline): SGHRS, YFSETQ. Unmatched junction bases numbered 7, after V lost 2 bases and J lost 2 bases. The CDR3 consists of 15 residues. This clonotype qualifies as medium-sized (0.01 to 0.1%). As yet, its antigen is unknown. The chain joins TRBV5-1 to TRBJ2-7; 7 bases align to TRBD2. Sequenced material: PBMCs or a T cell subset sorted from them (not recorded which). The sequence derives from an adult who had mild COVID-19 (a few samples of this study predate the infection). Cell type and time point are not known. CDR3 DNA sequence: TGCGCCAGCAGCTTAGGAGCGGGGTCAGCCTACGAGCAGTACTTC. This codes for CASSLGAGSAYEQYF.